This T cell receptor beta chain emerged from a study of T cell changes during pregnancy in multiple sclerosis. The method was immunoSEQ multiplex PCR; TCRdb's version includes in-frame clones alone and lacks a portion of them. The sample shows 55,000 to 80,000 clones, approximately 94% of them seen only once. The CDR3 has 13 residues. Germline CDR1 SGHTA, CDR2 FQGNSA. V shed 6 bases and J shed 6 bases, with 12 bases lying between them. Here the sequenced sample was peripheral blood, taken in the third trimester of pregnancy. This TCR derives from a female donor with multiple sclerosis, enrolled in a pregnancy study. The rearrangement joins TRBV7-2 to TRBJ1-5; D is perhaps TRBD1 (5 bases). The CDR3: CASSFQGSQPQHF. DNA for the CDR3: TGTGCCAGCAGTTTTCAGGGTAGTCAGCCCCAGCATTTT.